This T cell receptor beta chain was identified in a study of T cells in Graves' hyperthyroidism and ophthalmopathy. Study as a whole: Peripheral blood samples were taken at initial diagnosis, prior to any treatment.

Trimming cost V 1 base and J 8 bases; bases outside gene matches: 10. CDR1 is MGHRA, CDR2 YSYEKL, per germline. The CDR3 length is 17 residues. Regions amplified from RNA transcripts were the TCR beta CDR3 regions. TCR CDR3 regions were first amplified by RT-PCR with HTBI primers. MiXCR was run by TCRdb on the multiplex PCR reads, yielding one entry per CDR3 protein. This table holds more than 250,000 distinct CDR3 sequences, roughly 15% found once. This clonotype occurred a few times. This clonotype was obtained from a woman aged 45-60 years with Graves' hyperthyroidism that later progressed to Graves' ophthalmopathy. The specimen was blood. The genes are TRBV4-1 and TRBJ1-6; 8 bases are a match to TRBD1. The CDR3 DNA follows: TGCGCCAGCAGCCAAGGGGGCGGGAGACAGGGGCATTCACCCCTCCACTTT. This codes for CASSQGGGRQGHSPLHF.